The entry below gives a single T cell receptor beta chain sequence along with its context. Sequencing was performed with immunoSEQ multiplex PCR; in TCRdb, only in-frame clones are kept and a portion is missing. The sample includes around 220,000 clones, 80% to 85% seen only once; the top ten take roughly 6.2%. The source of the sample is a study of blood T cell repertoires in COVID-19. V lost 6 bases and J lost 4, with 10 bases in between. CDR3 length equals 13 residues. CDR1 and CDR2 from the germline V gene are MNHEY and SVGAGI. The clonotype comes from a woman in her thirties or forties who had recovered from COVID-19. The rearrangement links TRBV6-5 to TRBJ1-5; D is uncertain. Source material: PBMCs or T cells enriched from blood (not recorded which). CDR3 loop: CASSQGRNQPQHF. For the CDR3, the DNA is TGTGCCAGCAGCCAAGGGAGAAATCAGCCCCAGCATTTT.